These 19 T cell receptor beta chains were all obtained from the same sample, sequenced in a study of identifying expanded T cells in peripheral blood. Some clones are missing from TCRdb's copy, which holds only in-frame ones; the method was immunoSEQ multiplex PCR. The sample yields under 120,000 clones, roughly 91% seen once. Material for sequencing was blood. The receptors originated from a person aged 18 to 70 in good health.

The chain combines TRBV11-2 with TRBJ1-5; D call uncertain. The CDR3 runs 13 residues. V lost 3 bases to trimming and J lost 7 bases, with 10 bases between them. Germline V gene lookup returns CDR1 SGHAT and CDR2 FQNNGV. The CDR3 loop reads CASSFQDWQPQHF. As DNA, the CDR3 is TGTGCCAGCAGCTTCCAGGATTGGCAGCCCCAGCATTTT.

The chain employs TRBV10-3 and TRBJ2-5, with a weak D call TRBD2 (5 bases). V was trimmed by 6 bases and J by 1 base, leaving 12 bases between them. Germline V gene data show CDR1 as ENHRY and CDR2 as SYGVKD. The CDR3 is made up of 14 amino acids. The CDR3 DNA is TGTGCCATCAGCGACCCAGCGGTCCAAGAGACCCAGTACTTC. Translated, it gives CAISDPAVQETQYF.

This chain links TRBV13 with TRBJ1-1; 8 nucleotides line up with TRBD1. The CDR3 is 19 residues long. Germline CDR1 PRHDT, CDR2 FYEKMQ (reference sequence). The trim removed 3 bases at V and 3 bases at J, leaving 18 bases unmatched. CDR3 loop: CASSFTDGDRTFRDTEAFF. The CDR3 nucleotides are TGTGCCAGCAGCTTCACCGATGGGGACAGGACCTTTCGGGACACTGAAGCTTTCTTT.

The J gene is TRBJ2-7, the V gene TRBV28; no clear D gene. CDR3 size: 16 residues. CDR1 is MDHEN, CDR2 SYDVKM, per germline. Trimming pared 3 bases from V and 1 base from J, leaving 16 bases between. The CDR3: CASSFSLAVLSYEQYF. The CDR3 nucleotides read TGTGCCAGCAGTTTTTCGTTGGCCGTGCTTTCCTACGAGCAGTACTTC.

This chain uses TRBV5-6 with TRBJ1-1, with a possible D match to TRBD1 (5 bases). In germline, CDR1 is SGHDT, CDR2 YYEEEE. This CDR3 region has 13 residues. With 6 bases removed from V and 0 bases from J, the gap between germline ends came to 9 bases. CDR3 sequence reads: CASKTGLNTEAFF. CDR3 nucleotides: TGTGCCAGCAAAACAGGCCTGAACACTGAAGCTTTCTTT.

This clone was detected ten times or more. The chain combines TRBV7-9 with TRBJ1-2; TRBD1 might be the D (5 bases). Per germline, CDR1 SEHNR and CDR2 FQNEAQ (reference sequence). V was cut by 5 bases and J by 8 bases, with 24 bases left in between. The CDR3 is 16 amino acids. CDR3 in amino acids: CASSAPVVGEMEGYTF. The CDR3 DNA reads TGTGCCAGCAGCGCCCCGGTCGTGGGGGAAATGGAGGGCTACACCTTC.

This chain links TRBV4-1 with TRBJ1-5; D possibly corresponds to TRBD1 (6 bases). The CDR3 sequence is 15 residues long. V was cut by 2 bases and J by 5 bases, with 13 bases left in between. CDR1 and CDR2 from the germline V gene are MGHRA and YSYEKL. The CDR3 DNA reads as TGCGCCAGCAGCCAATTGGCACAGGGTTATCAGCCCCAGCATTTT. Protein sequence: CASSQLAQGYQPQHF.

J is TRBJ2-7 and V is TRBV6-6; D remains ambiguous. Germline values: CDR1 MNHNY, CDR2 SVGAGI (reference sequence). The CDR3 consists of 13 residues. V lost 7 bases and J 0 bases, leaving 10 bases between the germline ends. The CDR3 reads CASTQLSSYEQYF. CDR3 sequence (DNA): TGTGCCAGCACCCAACTTAGCTCCTACGAGCAGTACTTC.

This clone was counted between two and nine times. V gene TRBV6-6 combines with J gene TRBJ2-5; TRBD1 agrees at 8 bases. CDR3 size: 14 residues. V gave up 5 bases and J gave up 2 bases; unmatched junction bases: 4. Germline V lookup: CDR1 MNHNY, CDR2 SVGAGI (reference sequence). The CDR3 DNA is TGTGCCAGCAGTCCCACAGGGGGACAAGAGACCCAGTACTTC. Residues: CASSPTGGQETQYF.

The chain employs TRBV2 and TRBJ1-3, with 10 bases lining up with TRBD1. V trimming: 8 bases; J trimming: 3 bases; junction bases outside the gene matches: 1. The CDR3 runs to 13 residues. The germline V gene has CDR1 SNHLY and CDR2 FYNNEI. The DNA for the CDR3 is TGTGCCAGCTGGACAGGGGGTGGAAACACCATATATTTT. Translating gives CASWTGGGNTIYF.

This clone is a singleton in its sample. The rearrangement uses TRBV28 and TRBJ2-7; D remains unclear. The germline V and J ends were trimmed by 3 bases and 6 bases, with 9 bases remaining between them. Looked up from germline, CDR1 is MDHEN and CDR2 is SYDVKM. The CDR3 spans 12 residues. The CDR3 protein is CASSLVGFEQYF. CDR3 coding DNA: TGTGCCAGCAGTTTGGTGGGTTTCGAGCAGTACTTC. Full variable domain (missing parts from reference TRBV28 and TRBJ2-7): DVKVTQSSRYLVKRTGEKVFLECVQDMDHENMFWYRQDPGLGLRLIYFSYDVKMKEKGDIPEGYSVSREKKERFSLILESASTNQTSMYLCASSLVGFEQYFGPGTRLTVT.

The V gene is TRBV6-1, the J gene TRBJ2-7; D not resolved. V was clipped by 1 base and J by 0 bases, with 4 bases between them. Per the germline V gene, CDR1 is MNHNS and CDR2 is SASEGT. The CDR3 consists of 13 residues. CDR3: CASSEGSSYEQYF. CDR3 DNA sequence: TGTGCCAGCAGTGAAGGGAGCTCCTACGAGCAGTACTTC.

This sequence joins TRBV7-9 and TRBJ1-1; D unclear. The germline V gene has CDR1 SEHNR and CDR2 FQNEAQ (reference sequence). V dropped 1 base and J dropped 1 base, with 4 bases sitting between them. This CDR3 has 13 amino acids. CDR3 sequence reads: CASSLVGNTEAFF. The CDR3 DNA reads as TGTGCCAGCAGCTTAGTTGGGAACACTGAAGCTTTCTTT.

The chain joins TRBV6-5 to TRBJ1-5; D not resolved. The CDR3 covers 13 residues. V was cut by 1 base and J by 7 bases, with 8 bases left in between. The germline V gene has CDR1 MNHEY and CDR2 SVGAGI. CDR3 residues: CASSYWKKQPQHF. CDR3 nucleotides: TGTGCCAGCAGTTACTGGAAAAAGCAGCCCCAGCATTTT.

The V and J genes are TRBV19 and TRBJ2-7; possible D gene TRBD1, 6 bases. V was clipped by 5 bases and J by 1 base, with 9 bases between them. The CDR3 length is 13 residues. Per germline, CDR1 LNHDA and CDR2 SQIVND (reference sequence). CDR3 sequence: CASSRQDSYEQYF. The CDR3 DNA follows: TGTGCCAGTAGTCGACAGGATTCCTACGAGCAGTACTTC.

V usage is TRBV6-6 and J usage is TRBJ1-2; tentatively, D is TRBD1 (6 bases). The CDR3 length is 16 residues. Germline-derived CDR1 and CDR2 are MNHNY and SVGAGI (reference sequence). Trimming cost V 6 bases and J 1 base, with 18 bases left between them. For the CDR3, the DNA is TGTGCCAGCAGCCTCTTAGGGGGTATCCATAACTATGGCTACACCTTC. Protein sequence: CASSLLGGIHNYGYTF.

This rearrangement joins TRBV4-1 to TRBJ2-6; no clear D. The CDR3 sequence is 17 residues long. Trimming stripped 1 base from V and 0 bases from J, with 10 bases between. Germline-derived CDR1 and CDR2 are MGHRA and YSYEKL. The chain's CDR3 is CASSQVQLSSGANVLTF. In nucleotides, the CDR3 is TGCGCCAGCAGCCAAGTCCAACTAAGCTCTGGGGCCAACGTCCTGACTTTC.

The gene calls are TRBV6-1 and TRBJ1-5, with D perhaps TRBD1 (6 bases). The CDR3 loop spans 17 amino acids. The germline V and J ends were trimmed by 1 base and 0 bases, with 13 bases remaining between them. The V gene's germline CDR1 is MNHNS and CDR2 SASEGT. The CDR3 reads CASSEGFGQYSNQPQHF. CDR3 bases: TGTGCCAGCAGTGAAGGTTTCGGACAGTATAGCAATCAGCCCCAGCATTTT.

CDR3 sequence reads: CASSQSNQPQHF. As DNA, the CDR3 is TGCGCCAGCAGTCAATCGAATCAGCCCCAGCATTTT. This chain links TRBV23-1 with TRBJ1-5; D is unresolved. TRBV23-1 is labeled an ORF, and its function is uncertain. V lost 0 bases to trimming and J lost 4 bases, with 1 base between them. This CDR3 comprises 12 residues.